This T cell receptor (beta chain) was found in a study of cytomegalovirus exposure and HLA in healthy donors. Points from the study as a whole: Further analysis, carried out later, found HLA-associated TCR beta chains more clonally expanded than equally common other chains.

V gave up 0 bases and J gave up 4 bases, with 11 bases separating them. The CDR3 is 15 residues long. The germline V gene has CDR1 SGHRS and CDR2 YFSETQ. The PCR used 60 Vbeta and 13 Jbeta primers. Only in-frame clones appear in the TCRdb table, and some are missing; sequencing was by immunoSEQ multiplex PCR. The data hold more than 150,000 clones, with around 78% observed a single time. Note on this clone: Its target is not known.

The chain carries TRBV5-1 and TRBJ1-5; no clear D gene. This receptor was identified in a man younger than 35 in good health and CMV-seronegative. The sample comprised PBMCs. The CDR3 is CASSLAGLRNQPQHF. CDR3 sequence (DNA): TGCGCCAGCAGCTTGGCCGGGTTGCGAAATCAGCCCCAGCATTTT.